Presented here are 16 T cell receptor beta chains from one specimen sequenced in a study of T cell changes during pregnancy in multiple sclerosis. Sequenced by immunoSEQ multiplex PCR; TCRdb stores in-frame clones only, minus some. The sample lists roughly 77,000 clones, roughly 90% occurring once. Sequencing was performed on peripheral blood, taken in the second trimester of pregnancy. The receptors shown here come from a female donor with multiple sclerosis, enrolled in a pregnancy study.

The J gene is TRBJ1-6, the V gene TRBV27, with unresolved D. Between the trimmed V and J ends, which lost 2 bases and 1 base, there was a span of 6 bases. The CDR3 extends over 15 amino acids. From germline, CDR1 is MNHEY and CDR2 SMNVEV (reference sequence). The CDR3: CASSLRRSYNSPLHF. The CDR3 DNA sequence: TGTGCCAGCAGTTTAAGGAGGTCCTATAATTCACCCCTCCACTTT.

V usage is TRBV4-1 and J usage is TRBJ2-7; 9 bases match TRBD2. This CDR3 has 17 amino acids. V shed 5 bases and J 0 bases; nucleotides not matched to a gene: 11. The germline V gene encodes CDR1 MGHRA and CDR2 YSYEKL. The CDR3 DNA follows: TGCGCCAGCAGCTTCCGATTCGAGACTAGCGGCTCCTACGAGCAGTACTTC. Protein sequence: CASSFRFETSGSYEQYF.

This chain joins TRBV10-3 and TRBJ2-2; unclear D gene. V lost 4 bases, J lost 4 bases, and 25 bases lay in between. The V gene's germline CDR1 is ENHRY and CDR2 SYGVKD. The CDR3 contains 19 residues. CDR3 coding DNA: TGTGCCATCAGTGCCACGAACGCCGCCTCCGGCCCAGGCACCGGGGAGCTGTTTTTT. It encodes CAISATNAASGPGTGELFF.

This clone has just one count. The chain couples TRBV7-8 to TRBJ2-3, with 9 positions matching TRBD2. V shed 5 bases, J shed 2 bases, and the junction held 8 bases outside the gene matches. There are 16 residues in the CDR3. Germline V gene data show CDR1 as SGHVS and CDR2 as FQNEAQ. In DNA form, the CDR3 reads TGTGCCAGCAGCCTCCGACTAGCGGATCTCACAGATACGCAGTATTTT. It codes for CASSLRLADLTDTQYF.

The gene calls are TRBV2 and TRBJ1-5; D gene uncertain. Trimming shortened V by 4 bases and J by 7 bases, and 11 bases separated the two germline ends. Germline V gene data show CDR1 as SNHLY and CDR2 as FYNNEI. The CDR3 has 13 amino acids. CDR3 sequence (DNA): TGTGCCAGCAGTGTGGCCCTGTCCCAGCCCCAGCATTTT. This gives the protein CASSVALSQPQHF.

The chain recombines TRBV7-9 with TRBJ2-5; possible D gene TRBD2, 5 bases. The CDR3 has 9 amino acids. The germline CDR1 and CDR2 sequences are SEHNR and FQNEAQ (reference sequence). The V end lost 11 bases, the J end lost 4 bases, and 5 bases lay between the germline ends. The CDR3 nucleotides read TGTGCCGGAGGAGAGACCCAGTACTTC. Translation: CAGGETQYF. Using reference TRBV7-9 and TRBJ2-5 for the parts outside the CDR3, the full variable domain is DTGVSQNPRHKITKRGQNVTFRCDPISEHNRLYWYRQTLGQGPEFLTYFQNEAQLEKSRLLSDRFSAERPKGSFSTLEIQRTEQGDSAMYLCAGGETQYFGPGTRLLVL.

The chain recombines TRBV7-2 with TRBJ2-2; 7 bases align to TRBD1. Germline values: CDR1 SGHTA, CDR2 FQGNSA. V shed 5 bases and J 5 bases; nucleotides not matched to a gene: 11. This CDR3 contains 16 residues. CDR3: CASSLQTGRGTGELFF. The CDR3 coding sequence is TGTGCCAGCAGCCTCCAGACAGGGCGCGGGACCGGGGAGCTGTTTTTT.

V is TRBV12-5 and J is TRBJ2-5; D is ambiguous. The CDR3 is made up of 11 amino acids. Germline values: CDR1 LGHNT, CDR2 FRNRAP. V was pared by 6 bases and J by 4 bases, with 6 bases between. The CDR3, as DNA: TGTGCTAGTGGCACTCGAGAGACCCAGTACTTC. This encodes CASGTRETQYF. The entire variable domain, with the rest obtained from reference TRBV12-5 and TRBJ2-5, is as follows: DARVTQTPRHKVTEMGQEVTMRCQPILGHNTVFWYRQTMMQGLELLAYFRNRAPLDDSGMPKDRFSAEMPDATLATLKIQPSEPRDSAVYFCASGTRETQYFGPGTRLLVL.

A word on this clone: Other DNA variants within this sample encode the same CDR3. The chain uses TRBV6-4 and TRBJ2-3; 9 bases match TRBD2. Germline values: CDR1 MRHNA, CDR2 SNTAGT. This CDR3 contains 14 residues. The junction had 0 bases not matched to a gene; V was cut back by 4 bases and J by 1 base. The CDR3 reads CASSVAGGTDTQYF. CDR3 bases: TGTGCCAGCAGTGTAGCGGGGGGCACAGATACGCAGTATTTT.

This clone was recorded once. CDR3 nucleotides: TGTGCCAGCAGCCGTCTCCGGGACTACGAGCAGTACTTC. Its protein product is CASSRLRDYEQYF. V gene TRBV7-6 combines with J gene TRBJ2-7; weak D call: TRBD2 (5 bases). The V gene lost 5 bases and the J gene lost 3 bases, with 11 bases spanning the gap. There are 13 residues in the CDR3. Germline lookup yields CDR1 SGHVS and CDR2 FNYEAQ. Combining the CDR3 with reference TRBV7-6 and TRBJ2-7 gives the whole variable domain GAGVSQSPRYKVTKRGQDVALRCDPISGHVSLYWYRQALGQGPEFLTYFNYEAQQDKSGLPNDRFSAERPEGSISTLTIQRTEQRDSAMYRCASSRLRDYEQYFGPGTRLTVT.

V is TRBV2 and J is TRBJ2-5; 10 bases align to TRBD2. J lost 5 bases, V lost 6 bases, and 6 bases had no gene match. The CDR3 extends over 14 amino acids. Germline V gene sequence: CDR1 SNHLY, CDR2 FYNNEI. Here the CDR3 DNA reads TGTGCCAGCAGACCCGGGACTAGCGCGGAGACCCAGTACTTC. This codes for CASRPGTSAETQYF.

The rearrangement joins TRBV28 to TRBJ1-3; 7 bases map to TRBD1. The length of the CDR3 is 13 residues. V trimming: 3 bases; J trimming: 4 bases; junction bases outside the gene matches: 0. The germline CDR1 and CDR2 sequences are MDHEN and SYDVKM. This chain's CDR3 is CASSLGQGNTIYF. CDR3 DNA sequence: TGTGCCAGCAGTTTGGGACAGGGAAACACCATATATTTT. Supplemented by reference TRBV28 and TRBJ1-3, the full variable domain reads DVKVTQSSRYLVKRTGEKVFLECVQDMDHENMFWYRQDPGLGLRLIYFSYDVKMKEKGDIPEGYSVSREKKERFSLILESASTNQTSMYLCASSLGQGNTIYFGEGSWLTVV.

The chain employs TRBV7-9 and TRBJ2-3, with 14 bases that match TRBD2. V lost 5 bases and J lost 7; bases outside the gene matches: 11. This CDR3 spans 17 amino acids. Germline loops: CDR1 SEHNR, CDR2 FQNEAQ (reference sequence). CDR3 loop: CASSPLTSGRVRYTQYF. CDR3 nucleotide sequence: TGTGCCAGCAGCCCGCTGACTAGCGGGAGGGTGAGGTATACGCAGTATTTT.

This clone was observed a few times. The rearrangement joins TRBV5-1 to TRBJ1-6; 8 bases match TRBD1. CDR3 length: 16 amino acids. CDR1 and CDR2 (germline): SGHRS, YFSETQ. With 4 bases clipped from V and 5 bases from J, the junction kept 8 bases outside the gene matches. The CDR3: CASSLRQGTDNSPLHF. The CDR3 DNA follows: TGCGCCAGCAGCCTCCGACAGGGGACGGATAATTCACCCCTCCACTTT.

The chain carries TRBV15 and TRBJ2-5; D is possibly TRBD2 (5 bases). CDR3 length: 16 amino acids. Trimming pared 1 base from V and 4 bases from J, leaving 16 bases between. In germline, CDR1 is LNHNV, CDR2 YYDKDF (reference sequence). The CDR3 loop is CATSRVRAGGGETQYF. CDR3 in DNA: TGTGCCACCAGCAGAGTACGGGCAGGAGGTGGAGAGACCCAGTACTTC.

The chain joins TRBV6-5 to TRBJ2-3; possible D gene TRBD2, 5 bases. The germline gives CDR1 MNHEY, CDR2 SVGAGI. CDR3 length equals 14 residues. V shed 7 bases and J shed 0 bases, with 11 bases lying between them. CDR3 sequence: CASTSPGSTDTQYF. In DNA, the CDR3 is TGTGCCAGCACCTCGCCGGGGAGCACAGATACGCAGTATTTT.